Included here is one T cell receptor beta chain sequence, with context. Its specificity is not known. The germline V gene has CDR1 LGHNA and CDR2 YNFKEQ. V was trimmed by 1 base and J by 3 bases, leaving 16 bases between them. CDR3 length: 16 residues. Attachment of unique molecular identifiers was made to individual cDNA molecules. Via MiXCR, TCRdb re-called the 5' RACE reads, giving one row per CDR3 protein. Among 50,000 to 70,000 distinct CDR3 sequences listed, roughly 5.7% were seen once. These data are taken from a study of early T cells in non-severe SARS-CoV-2 infection. The wider study: The sequenced material was bulk RNA from unsorted whole blood, and its chains were unpaired. Whole-study results and caveats: Private and CD4 specificities were missed by VDJdb matching, skewed to anti-spike CD8.

The input for sequencing was whole blood, taken at baseline. The receptor was isolated from an adult who was a healthcare worker with PCR-confirmed SARS-CoV-2 infection or an uninfected control (not recorded which). V usage is TRBV4-2 and J usage is TRBJ2-7, with D possibly being TRBD1 (5 bases). Written as DNA, the CDR3 is TGTGCCAGCAGCCAAGGCAGGCCGCAGGGCGGCTACGAGCAGTACTTC. This gives the protein CASSQGRPQGGYEQYF.